Below are 19 T cell receptor beta chains sequenced from a single sample in a study of OX40 agonist ivuxolimab in advanced cancers. The assay was immunoSEQ multiplex PCR, and TCRdb's table has in-frame clones only and misses some. The sample shows some 77,000 clones, around 82% of them seen only once. Sequences were derived from CD4+ or CD8+ T cells sorted from blood, sampled in a trial of the OX40 agonist ivuxolimab. These receptors were obtained from an adult with an advanced solid tumor such as melanoma, head and neck, liver or kidney cancer.

J is TRBJ2-7 and V is TRBV2; no definite D call. The CDR3 is 11 residues long. Germline CDR1 and CDR2: SNHLY and FYNNEI. Trimming cost V 8 bases and J 7 bases, with 12 bases left between them. The CDR3 nucleotides are TGTGCCAGCGGCCATCCCTCTGAGCAGTACTTC. Protein sequence: CASGHPSEQYF. The whole variable domain, remainder taken from reference TRBV2 and TRBJ2-7, is EPEVTQTPSHQVTQMGQEVILRCVPISNHLYFYWYRQILGQKVEFLVSFYNNEISEKSEIFDDQFSVERPDGSNFTLKIRSTKLEDSAMYFCASGHPSEQYFGPGTRLTVT.

This clone was recorded only once. The V call is TRBV18, the J call TRBJ2-7; D remains ambiguous. V was cut by 6 bases and J by 4 bases, with 19 bases left in between. The germline gives CDR1 KGHSH, CDR2 LQKENI. The CDR3 is 15 residues long. CDR3 in DNA: TGTGCCAGCTCGCCCAGTGGGCTAAAAGGGTACGAGCAGTACTTC. Translated, it gives CASSPSGLKGYEQYF.

V and J are TRBV4-1 and TRBJ2-7, with D hard to call. There are 15 residues in the CDR3. Looked up from germline, CDR1 is MGHRA and CDR2 is YSYEKL. V shed 1 base and J shed 0 bases, with 10 bases lying between them. In DNA form, the CDR3 reads TGCGCCAGCAGCCAAGGGTTTAAGAACTCCTACGAGCAGTACTTC. This codes for CASSQGFKNSYEQYF.

The J gene is TRBJ2-7, the V gene TRBV30, with TRBD1 matching 8 bases. CDR1 and CDR2 (germline): GTSNPN, SVGIG (reference sequence). The CDR3 runs to 14 residues. With V trimmed by 2 bases and J by 6 bases, 9 bases remained unmatched. The DNA of the CDR3 is TGTGCCTGGAGTCCCCCGACAGGGGTCCGCGAGCAGTACTTC. Amino acid sequence: CAWSPPTGVREQYF.

The chain combines TRBV6-5 with TRBJ2-3, with TRBD1 matching 9 bases. Germline V gene lookup returns CDR1 MNHEY and CDR2 SVGAGI. There are 13 residues in the CDR3. After removal of 10 bases from V and 2 bases from J, the junction contained 4 bases not matched to a gene. The CDR3 reads CAIRDRATDTQYF. CDR3 bases: TGTGCCATCCGGGACAGGGCCACAGATACGCAGTATTTT.

CDR3 sequence reads: CASSQGGGGYGYTF. The CDR3 nucleotides read TGCGCCAGCAGCCAAGGGGGTGGTGGCTATGGCTACACCTTC. The chain is built from TRBV4-3 and TRBJ1-2; D gene uncertain. Trimming shortened V by 1 base and J by 4 bases, and 10 bases separated the two germline ends. The CDR3 has 14 residues. Germline CDR1 and CDR2: LGHNA and YSLEER.

With respect to this clone: A junction end diverges from the germline sequence, so it may reflect a read error. The chain has TRBV7-2 and TRBJ2-1; 9 nucleotides agree with TRBD2. This CDR3 region has 15 residues. Per the germline V gene, CDR1 is SGHTA and CDR2 is FQGNSA. CDR3 protein: CASRLAGVYYNEQFF. For the CDR3, the DNA is TGTGCCAGCAGGTTAGCGGGAGTCTACTACAATGAGCAGTTCTTC.

This clone was counted only a few times. V and J are TRBV30 and TRBJ2-1; 8 nucleotides match TRBD2. J lost 10 bases, V lost 2 bases, and 4 bases had no gene match. Germline V gene sequence: CDR1 GTSNPN, CDR2 SVGIG (reference sequence). The CDR3 sequence is 12 residues long. The CDR3 loop reads CAWSPIAGEQFF. CDR3 DNA sequence: TGTGCCTGGAGTCCGATAGCGGGGGAGCAGTTCTTC.

The chain has TRBV29-1 and TRBJ2-1, with a weak D call TRBD2 (6 bases). This CDR3 contains 13 residues. V was clipped by 3 bases and J by 7 bases, with 13 bases between them. The germline V gene encodes CDR1 SQVTM and CDR2 ANQGSEA. The CDR3 sequence is CSVDSGLGNEQFF. The CDR3 coding sequence is TGCAGCGTTGACAGCGGGCTAGGGAATGAGCAGTTCTTC.

The gene calls are TRBV28 and TRBJ2-5, with D tentatively TRBD1 (6 bases). The germline V and J ends were trimmed by 6 bases and 5 bases, with 7 bases remaining between them. Germline loops: CDR1 MDHEN, CDR2 SYDVKM. CDR3 length equals 11 residues. This CDR3 is CASRRGETQYF. The CDR3 nucleotides read TGTGCCAGCAGGAGGGGGGAGACCCAGTACTTC.

J is TRBJ2-7 and V is TRBV5-5; D perhaps matches TRBD1 (7 bases). CDR3 length: 16 amino acids. Trimming pared 5 bases from V and 4 bases from J, leaving 22 bases between. Germline values: CDR1 SGHKS, CDR2 YYEKEE (reference sequence). The CDR3 DNA reads TGTGCCAGCAGAACTAAGGGGGGCGACAGGGAGTACGAGCAGTACTTC. Amino acids: CASRTKGGDREYEQYF.

Comments on this clone: The junction and the germline gene differ at one end; a read error may be behind it. As DNA, the CDR3 is TGCAGCGTTGGAAACGGGAACACTGGAGCTTTCTTT. Translation gives CSVGNGNTGAFF. The chain has TRBV29-1 and TRBJ1-1; D remains ambiguous. The CDR3 totals 12 residues. Germline values: CDR1 SQVTM, CDR2 ANQGSEA.

In this sample, this clone turned up a few times. The gene calls are TRBV28 and TRBJ1-2; D may be TRBD1 (5 bases). Trimming removed 5 bases at V and 8 bases at J, with 12 bases between. Germline V CDR1 and CDR2: MDHEN, SYDVKM. The CDR3 is 12 residues long. The CDR3 bases are TGTGCCAGCAGTGGGACCAGCAGAGGCTACACCTTC. It specifies CASSGTSRGYTF.

With regard to this clone: Different DNA sequences within this sample yield the same CDR3. The gene calls are TRBV19 and TRBJ2-6; D uncertain. The germline CDR1 and CDR2 sequences are LNHDA and SQIVND (reference sequence). Trimming took 1 base from V and 4 from J, leaving 8 bases between them. The CDR3 totals 15 residues. The chain's CDR3 is CASSIGGSGANVLTF. The CDR3 DNA reads as TGTGCCAGTAGTATAGGAGGTTCCGGGGCCAACGTCCTGACTTTC.

This clone turned up a few times. V usage is TRBV11-2 and J usage is TRBJ2-2, with no clear D. Trimming pared 1 base from V and 3 bases from J, leaving 6 bases between. This CDR3 is built from 14 residues. CDR1 SGHAT and CDR2 FQNNGV come from the germline V gene. The CDR3 DNA follows: TGTGCCAGCAGCTTAGCCCTATACACCGGGGAGCTGTTTTTT. It is translated as CASSLALYTGELFF.

This chain uses TRBV18 with TRBJ1-4; tentative D call: TRBD1 (5 bases). The CDR3 is made up of 16 amino acids. Between the trimmed V and J ends, which lost 4 bases and 1 base, there was a span of 13 bases. CDR1 is KGHSH and CDR2 is LQKENI in the germline V gene. The DNA for the CDR3 is TGTGCCAGCTCACGGCGGGACGGATTAACTAATGAAAAACTGTTTTTT. Translated, it gives CASSRRDGLTNEKLFF.

This rearrangement joins TRBV28 to TRBJ1-5; possibly TRBD1 for D (6 bases). Trimming removed 3 bases at V and 6 bases at J, with 18 bases between. This CDR3 region has 16 residues. From germline, CDR1 is MDHEN and CDR2 SYDVKM. The CDR3 is CASSLVDQGKSQPQHF. The CDR3 DNA reads TGTGCCAGCAGTTTGGTCGACCAGGGGAAAAGTCAGCCCCAGCATTTT.

V gene TRBV6-4 combines with J gene TRBJ2-7; 7 bases align to TRBD1. The length of the CDR3 is 19 residues. V lost 2 bases, J lost 3 bases, and 19 bases stayed unmatched. Germline V CDR1 and CDR2: MRHNA, SNTAGT. CDR3 residues: CASSDPSHRTGQRNYEQYF. As DNA, the CDR3 is TGTGCCAGCAGTGACCCCTCTCACCGAACGGGACAGAGAAACTACGAGCAGTACTTC.

This chain joins TRBV6-6 and TRBJ2-7; 9 nucleotides align to TRBD1. V trimming: 6 bases; J trimming: 0 bases; junction bases outside the gene matches: 3. CDR3 length: 14 amino acids. Germline values: CDR1 MNHNY, CDR2 SVGAGI (reference sequence). The CDR3 is CASSGTGNSYEQYF. The CDR3 bases are TGTGCCAGCAGCGGGACAGGGAACTCCTACGAGCAGTACTTC.